These 30 T cell receptor beta chains share one sample of origin, sequenced in a study of cytomegalovirus exposure and HLA in healthy donors. The assay was immunoSEQ multiplex PCR, and TCRdb's table has in-frame clones only and misses some. The data contain some 56,000 clones, about 92% of them seen just once; the ten biggest clones take up around 1.7%. The material sequenced was PBMCs. Source of these receptors: a woman between 18 and 30 years old in good health and CMV-seropositive.

DNA for the CDR3: TGCGCCAGCCGCCCACAGTCCCCAAGCCAGCCCCAGCATTTT. Translation gives CASRPQSPSQPQHF. This chain uses TRBV23-1 with TRBJ1-5; the D is unclear. TRBV23-1 falls under the ORF class, with uncertain function. This CDR3 region has 14 residues. V dropped 8 bases and J dropped 7 bases, with 18 bases sitting between them.

This chain joins TRBV10-2 and TRBJ1-4; unclear D gene. Trimming took off 5 bases at V and 5 bases at J, with 3 bases between the two ends. The CDR3 extends over 11 amino acids. Looked up from germline, CDR1 is WSHSY and CDR2 is SAAADI. CDR3 amino acids: CASSQNEKLFF. CDR3 nucleotide sequence: TGCGCCAGCAGTCAGAATGAAAAACTGTTTTTT.

This clone was detected only once. This chain connects TRBV7-8 to TRBJ2-7; TRBD2 matches at 10 bases. The CDR3 consists of 16 residues. CDR1 and CDR2 from the germline V gene are SGHVS and FQNEAQ. The V gene end was trimmed by 4 bases and the J gene end by 2 bases; junction bases not matched to a gene: 8. CDR3 loop: CASSSFLAGEPYEQYF. CDR3 sequence (DNA): TGTGCCAGCAGCTCGTTTCTAGCGGGGGAACCCTACGAGCAGTACTTC.

This rearrangement joins TRBV11-3 to TRBJ2-2; 7 nucleotides align to TRBD2. Looked up from germline, CDR1 is SGHNT and CDR2 is YENEEA. CDR3 size: 17 residues. V lost 1 base and J lost 6; bases outside the gene matches: 11. The DNA of the CDR3 is TGTGCCAGCAGCTTAGGGGACTACCGCATAGACTCCGGGGAGCTGTTTTTT. Its protein product is CASSLGDYRIDSGELFF.

The chain couples TRBV29-1 to TRBJ2-7, with TRBD1 as a possible D gene (5 bases). Germline CDR1 SQVTM, CDR2 ANQGSEA. The CDR3 has 12 amino acids. V was cut by 0 bases and J by 6 bases, with 9 bases left in between. This CDR3 is CSVEESRVEQYF. CDR3 DNA: TGCAGCGTTGAAGAGTCCAGGGTCGAGCAGTACTTC.

J is TRBJ2-1 and V is TRBV15; TRBD2 agrees at 10 bases. J gave up 0 bases and V 0 bases, and 8 bases lay outside the gene matches. Per the germline V gene, CDR1 is LNHNV and CDR2 is YYDKDF (reference sequence). The CDR3 is 19 residues long. The DNA for the CDR3 is TGTGCCACCAGCAGAGATACTAGCGGGGTAACTAGCTCCTACAATGAGCAGTTCTTC. Its protein is CATSRDTSGVTSSYNEQFF.

The rearrangement uses TRBV2 and TRBJ2-5; D is possibly TRBD1 (5 bases). From germline, CDR1 is SNHLY and CDR2 FYNNEI. The CDR3 extends over 14 amino acids. Trimming shortened V by 4 bases and J by 7 bases, and 16 bases separated the two germline ends. CDR3 sequence: CASSAGAIYVTQYF. As DNA, the CDR3 is TGTGCCAGCAGTGCTGGGGCTATTTATGTGACCCAGTACTTC.

The gene calls are TRBV6-5 and TRBJ1-6, with D unresolved. CDR3 size: 13 residues. V lost 2 bases and J 7 bases, leaving 6 bases between the germline ends. Germline CDR1 MNHEY, CDR2 SVGAGI. The CDR3 DNA is TGTGCCAGCAGTTACCGGGAAAATTCACCCCTCCACTTT. Protein: CASSYRENSPLHF.

This chain joins TRBV13 and TRBJ2-3; 7 positions match TRBD2. Germline assignment: CDR1 PRHDT and CDR2 FYEKMQ (reference sequence). The CDR3 is made up of 16 amino acids. V was pared by 2 bases and J by 2 bases, with 7 bases of the junction left unmatched. CDR3 sequence reads: CASSLRRDYYTDTQYF. The CDR3 DNA reads TGTGCCAGCAGCTTACGACGGGACTACTACACAGATACGCAGTATTTT.

As DNA, the CDR3 is TGCAGTGCTACCCCCTCTTGGACCCAGTACTTC. Amino acid sequence: CSATPSWTQYF. The genes are TRBV20-1 and TRBJ2-5, with D unclear. The CDR3 has 11 amino acids. Germline V gene data show CDR1 as DFQATT and CDR2 as SNEGSKA (reference sequence). V lost 4 bases to trimming and J lost 7 bases, with 10 bases between them.

The rearrangement links TRBV20-1 to TRBJ2-1, with D possibly TRBD1 on 6 matching bases. The CDR3 length is 10 residues. Germline CDR1 is DFQATT and CDR2 is SNEGSKA (reference sequence). Deletions cut 4 bases from V and 9 bases from J, with 7 bases between. CDR3 sequence (DNA): TGCAGTGCTAAGGGGGTTGAGCAGTTCTTC. It is translated as CSAKGVEQFF.

The chain combines TRBV11-2 with TRBJ2-7; D perhaps matches TRBD1 (6 bases). Trimming left V 5 bases short and J 4 bases short, with 21 bases between. CDR1 is SGHAT, CDR2 FQNNGV, per germline. This CDR3 contains 16 residues. CDR3 DNA sequence: TGTGCCAGCAGCCCCCGCCCCAGGGGCGAACCATACGAGCAGTACTTC. It translates to CASSPRPRGEPYEQYF.

The chain combines TRBV7-9 with TRBJ2-7; D perhaps matches TRBD2 (5 bases). This CDR3 is built from 14 residues. CDR1 and CDR2 from the germline V gene are SEHNR and FQNEAQ (reference sequence). The V end lost 4 bases, the J end lost 4 bases, and 14 bases lay between the germline ends. CDR3 region: CASSSPSGMYEQYF. CDR3 nucleotides: TGTGCCAGCAGCTCCCCCTCGGGGATGTACGAGCAGTACTTC.

The V and J genes are TRBV2 and TRBJ2-7; no clear D gene. Trimming removed 7 bases from V and 1 base from J, with 8 bases in between. The CDR3 is 12 residues long. CDR1 is SNHLY, CDR2 FYNNEI, per germline. CDR3 bases: TGTGCCAGCACGCAGTTTTCCTACGAGCAGTACTTC. It specifies CASTQFSYEQYF. Full variable domain (missing parts from reference TRBV2 and TRBJ2-7): EPEVTQTPSHQVTQMGQEVILRCVPISNHLYFYWYRQILGQKVEFLVSFYNNEISEKSEIFDDQFSVERPDGSNFTLKIRSTKLEDSAMYFCASTQFSYEQYFGPGTRLTVT.

V is TRBV18 and J is TRBJ1-1; D not resolved. Trimming pared 0 bases from V and 1 base from J, leaving 9 bases between. This CDR3 has 15 residues. In germline, CDR1 is KGHSH, CDR2 LQKENI. The CDR3 DNA follows: TGTGCCAGCTCACCACCGGGGAGGACGAACACTGAAGCTTTCTTT. It encodes CASSPPGRTNTEAFF.

The V gene is TRBV11-2, the J gene TRBJ1-1; 7 nucleotides match TRBD1. V was clipped by 0 bases and J by 5 bases; unmatched bases: 9. This CDR3 spans 16 amino acids. Germline CDR1 and CDR2: SGHAT and FQNNGV. The CDR3 bases are TGTGCCAGCAGCTTAGAGACAGGGATCCTACAAACTGAAGCTTTCTTT. Translating it yields CASSLETGILQTEAFF.

The chain uses TRBV7-2 and TRBJ2-7; 9 bases agree with TRBD1. With V trimmed by 7 bases and J by 3 bases, 7 bases remained unmatched. Per the germline V gene, CDR1 is SGHTA and CDR2 is FQGNSA. The length of the CDR3 is 14 residues. CDR3 sequence: CASTPGQGVYEQYF. CDR3 nucleotides: TGTGCCAGCACACCGGGACAGGGTGTCTACGAGCAGTACTTC.

V usage is TRBV7-3 and J usage is TRBJ2-2; 10 bases are a match to TRBD2. The CDR3 covers 18 residues. V lost 1 base to trimming and J lost 0 bases; unmatched junction nucleotides: 5. Per the germline V gene, CDR1 is SGHTA and CDR2 is FQGTGA. The DNA of the CDR3 is TGTGCCAGCAGCTTAATTCCTAGCGGGGGCTCGAACACCGGGGAGCTGTTTTTT. Translation gives CASSLIPSGGSNTGELFF.

This rearrangement joins TRBV21-1 to TRBJ2-7; the table assigns TRBD2, which was not confirmed against the DNA. TRBV21-1 is shown as a pseudogene. This CDR3 region has 14 residues. CDR3 amino acids: CASIGRWRSYEQYF. As DNA, the CDR3 is TGTGCCAGCATCGGGAGGTGGAGGTCCTACGAGCAGTACTTC.

The sample holds one count of this clone. The chain employs TRBV5-4 and TRBJ2-2; 10 nucleotides match TRBD1. From germline, CDR1 is SGHNT and CDR2 YYREEE (reference sequence). CDR3 length equals 17 residues. V trimming: 2 bases; J trimming: 7 bases; junction bases outside the gene matches: 11. CDR3 residues: CASSFDRGRDWGGELFF. The CDR3 DNA is TGTGCCAGCAGCTTCGACAGGGGGCGCGATTGGGGCGGGGAGCTGTTTTTT.

The chain has TRBV5-4 and TRBJ2-7; D might be TRBD2 (6 bases). Germline CDR1 reads SGHNT; CDR2 reads YYREEE (reference sequence). The CDR3 covers 15 residues. Trimming shortened V by 3 bases and J by 2 bases, and 15 bases separated the two germline ends. In DNA, the CDR3 is TGTGCCAGCAGCTCGCTTGCCCGGGGGACCTACGAGCAGTACTTC. Amino acids: CASSSLARGTYEQYF.

The V call is TRBV7-6, the J call TRBJ2-1; 10 positions agree with TRBD2. Germline V gene lookup returns CDR1 SGHVS and CDR2 FNYEAQ. V gave up 1 base and J gave up 7 bases; unmatched junction bases: 13. The CDR3 sequence is 18 residues long. Here the CDR3 reads CASSLVALAGAPGNEQFF. The DNA for the CDR3 is TGTGCCAGCAGCTTAGTTGCTCTAGCGGGGGCCCCCGGGAATGAGCAGTTCTTC.

The V and J genes are TRBV7-9 and TRBJ2-5, with D perhaps TRBD2 (6 bases). CDR3 size: 15 residues. The germline CDR1 and CDR2 sequences are SEHNR and FQNEAQ (reference sequence). Deletions cut 6 bases from V and 1 base from J, with 15 bases between. The CDR3 DNA is TGTGCCAGCAGTAAGGACGGACTAACCCAAGAGACCCAGTACTTC. The encoded protein is CASSKDGLTQETQYF.

The CDR3 DNA sequence: TGTGCCAGCAGCTTATCGGGGGGGCACGACGAGCAGTACTTC. As protein: CASSLSGGHDEQYF. This chain links TRBV5-4 with TRBJ2-7; 8 nucleotides align to TRBD2. Trimming cost V 2 bases and J 5 bases; bases outside gene matches: 6. The CDR3 runs 14 residues. The germline V gene has CDR1 SGHNT and CDR2 YYREEE (reference sequence).

This chain links TRBV7-2 with TRBJ2-5; 13 bases fit TRBD2. This CDR3 spans 15 amino acids. Per germline, CDR1 SGHTA and CDR2 FQGNSA. J was trimmed by 4 bases and V by 6 bases; bases with no gene match: 5. The chain's CDR3 is CASRSTSGGGETQYF. The CDR3 DNA follows: TGTGCCAGCAGGAGCACTAGCGGGGGGGGAGAGACCCAGTACTTC.

This chain uses TRBV14 with TRBJ1-2, with D tentatively TRBD1 (5 bases). In germline, CDR1 is SGHDN, CDR2 FVKESK. The V end lost 4 bases, the J end lost 7 bases, and 10 bases lay between the germline ends. This CDR3 has 12 residues. Here the CDR3 reads CASSLLGVGYTF. The DNA for the CDR3 is TGTGCCAGCAGCCTCCTAGGGGTTGGCTACACCTTC.

This chain links TRBV6-1 with TRBJ2-1; 7 bases agree with TRBD2. CDR3 size: 17 residues. Germline V CDR1 and CDR2: MNHNS, SASEGT. V trimming: 0 bases; J trimming: 4 bases; junction bases outside the gene matches: 9. The CDR3 region has the DNA TGTGCCAGCAGTGAAGCGCCCCCAGCGGGGTCATACAATGAGCAGTTCTTC. As protein: CASSEAPPAGSYNEQFF.

The chain joins TRBV4-3 to TRBJ2-1, with unresolved D. The CDR3 is 14 residues long. The germline gives CDR1 LGHNA, CDR2 YSLEER. V was clipped by 0 bases and J by 5 bases, with 8 bases between them. CDR3 region: CASSQDYGDNEQFF. The CDR3 DNA reads as TGCGCCAGCAGCCAAGATTACGGAGACAATGAGCAGTTCTTC.

This chain connects TRBV2 to TRBJ1-6; 8 nucleotides align to TRBD1. This CDR3 is 14 amino acids long. V dropped 8 bases and J dropped 8; count of bases not matched to a gene: 8. Germline V lookup: CDR1 SNHLY, CDR2 FYNNEI. In nucleotides, the CDR3 is TGTGCCAGCTCCGCGGACAGGGAATATTCACCCCTCCACTTT. It codes for CASSADREYSPLHF.

V gene TRBV15 combines with J gene TRBJ2-6, with a weak D call TRBD2 (6 bases). With 5 bases removed from V and 0 bases from J, the gap between germline ends came to 11 bases. Germline loops: CDR1 LNHNV, CDR2 YYDKDF (reference sequence). The CDR3 spans 16 residues. The CDR3: CATSGRDSSGANVLTF. CDR3 nucleotide sequence: TGTGCCACCAGCGGACGGGACTCCTCTGGGGCCAACGTCCTGACTTTC. The full variable domain, in which reference TRBV15 and TRBJ2-6 provide the parts outside the CDR3, is DAMVIQNPRYQVTQFGKPVTLSCSQTLNHNVMYWYQQKSSQAPKLLFHYYDKDFNNEADTPDNFQSRRPNTSFCFLDIRSPGLGDTAMYLCATSGRDSSGANVLTFGAGSRLTVL.